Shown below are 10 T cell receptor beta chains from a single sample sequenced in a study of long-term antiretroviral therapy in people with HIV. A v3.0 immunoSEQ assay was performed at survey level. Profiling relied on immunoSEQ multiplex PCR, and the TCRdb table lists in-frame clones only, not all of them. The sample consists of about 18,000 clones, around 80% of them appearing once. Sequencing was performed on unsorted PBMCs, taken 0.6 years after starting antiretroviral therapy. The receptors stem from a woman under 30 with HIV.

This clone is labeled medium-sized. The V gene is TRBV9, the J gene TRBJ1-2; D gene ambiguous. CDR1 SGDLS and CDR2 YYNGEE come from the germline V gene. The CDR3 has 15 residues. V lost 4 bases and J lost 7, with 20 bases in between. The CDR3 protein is CASSLTTGPTGGYTF. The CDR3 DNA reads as TGTGCCAGCAGCTTAACCACCGGGCCCACCGGTGGCTACACCTTC.

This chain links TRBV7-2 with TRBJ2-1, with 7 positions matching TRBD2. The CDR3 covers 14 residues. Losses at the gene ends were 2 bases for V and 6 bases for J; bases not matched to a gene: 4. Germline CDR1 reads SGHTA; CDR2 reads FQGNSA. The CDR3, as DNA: TGTGCCAGCAGCTTAACGGCGGGAGTCAATGAGCAGTTCTTC. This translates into CASSLTAGVNEQFF. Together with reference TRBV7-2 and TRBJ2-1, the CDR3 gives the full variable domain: GAGVSQSPSNKVTEKGKDVELRCDPISGHTALYWYRQSLGQGLEFLIYFQGNSAPDKSGLPSDRFSAERTGGSVSTLTIQRTQQEDSAVYLCASSLTAGVNEQFFGPGTRLTVL.

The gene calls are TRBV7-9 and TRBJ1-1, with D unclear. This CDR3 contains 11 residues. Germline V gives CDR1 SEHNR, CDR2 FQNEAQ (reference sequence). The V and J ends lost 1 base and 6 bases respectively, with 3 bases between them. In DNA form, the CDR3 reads TGTGCCAGCAGCTTAGGGTCTGAAGCTTTCTTT. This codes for CASSLGSEAFF.

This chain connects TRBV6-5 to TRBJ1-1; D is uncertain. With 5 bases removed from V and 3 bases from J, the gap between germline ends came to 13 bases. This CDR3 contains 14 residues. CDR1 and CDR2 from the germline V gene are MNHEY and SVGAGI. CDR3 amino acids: CASSDLQEYTEAFF. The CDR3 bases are TGTGCCAGCAGTGATCTTCAGGAATACACTGAAGCTTTCTTT.

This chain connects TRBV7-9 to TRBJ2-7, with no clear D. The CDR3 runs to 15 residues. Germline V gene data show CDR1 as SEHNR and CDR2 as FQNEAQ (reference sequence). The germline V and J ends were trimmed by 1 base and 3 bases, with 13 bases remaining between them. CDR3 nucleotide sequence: TGTGCCAGCAGCTTAGGGATGACCTCTAGCTACGAGCAGTACTTC. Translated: CASSLGMTSSYEQYF.

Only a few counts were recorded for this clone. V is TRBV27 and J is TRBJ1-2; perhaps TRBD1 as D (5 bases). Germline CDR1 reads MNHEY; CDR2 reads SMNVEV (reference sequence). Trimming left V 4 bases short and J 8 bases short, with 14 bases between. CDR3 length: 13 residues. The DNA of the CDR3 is TGTGCCAGCAGTTCTGGAACAGGATTCGGCTACACCTTC. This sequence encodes CASSSGTGFGYTF.

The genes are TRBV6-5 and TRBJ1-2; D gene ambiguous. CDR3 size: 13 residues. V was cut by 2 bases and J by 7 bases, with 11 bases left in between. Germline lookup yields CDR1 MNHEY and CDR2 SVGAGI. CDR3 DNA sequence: TGTGCCAGCAGTTACGGGCTCGGGCGTGGCTACACCTTC. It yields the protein CASSYGLGRGYTF.

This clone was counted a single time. This CDR3 reads CASSRQQETQYF. CDR3 bases: TGTGCCAGCAGCAGGCAGCAAGAGACCCAGTACTTC. The chain has TRBV2 and TRBJ2-5, with no clear D. Trimming took off 6 bases at V and 2 bases at J, with 7 bases between the two ends. CDR3 size: 12 residues. Germline V gives CDR1 SNHLY, CDR2 FYNNEI. Variable domain in full (rest from reference TRBV2 and TRBJ2-5): EPEVTQTPSHQVTQMGQEVILRCVPISNHLYFYWYRQILGQKVEFLVSFYNNEISEKSEIFDDQFSVERPDGSNFTLKIRSTKLEDSAMYFCASSRQQETQYFGPGTRLLVL.

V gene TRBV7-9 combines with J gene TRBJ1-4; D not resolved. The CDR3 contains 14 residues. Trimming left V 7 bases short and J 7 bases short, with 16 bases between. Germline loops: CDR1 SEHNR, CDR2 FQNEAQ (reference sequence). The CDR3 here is CASTQSGRVEKLFF. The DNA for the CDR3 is TGTGCCAGCACCCAATCGGGGAGGGTTGAAAAACTGTTTTTT.

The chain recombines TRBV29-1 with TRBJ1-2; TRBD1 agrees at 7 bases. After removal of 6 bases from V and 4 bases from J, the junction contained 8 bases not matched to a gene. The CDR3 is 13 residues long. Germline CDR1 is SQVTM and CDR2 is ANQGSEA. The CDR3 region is CSVRTGALYGYTF. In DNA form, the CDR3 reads TGCAGCGTGCGTACAGGGGCACTCTATGGCTACACCTTC.